This paragraph covers one TCR beta chain sequence. This clone's antigen is unknown. One base away there is no much larger clone; base qualities are not given. This record belongs to a study of CD8 T cells in Susac syndrome (dated by TCRdb to between 2017 and 2020). General notes on the study: Repertoire sequencing was used to test whether CD8+ T cell activation and differentiation in Susac syndrome was antigen driven.

High-throughput TCR beta sequencing profiled peripheral blood CD8+ and CD4+ T cells from healthy donors, Susac syndrome patients and multiple sclerosis patients. Healthy donors were included as age- and sex-matched controls. Bulk CD8+ and CD4+ T cells were purified by magnetic negative isolation, while CD8+ TEMRA cells were enriched using FACS. Blood was drawn into EDTA tubes, processed within 24 hours, and PBMCs were isolated by density gradient centrifugation. PBMCs destined for TCR sequencing were cryopreserved in liquid nitrogen and later thawed in a 37 °C water bath. Purity of sorted or isolated CD4+, CD8+ and CD8+ TEMRA cells was at least 90%. RNA was extracted using the RNeasy kit, and roughly 0.45 to 1 microgram was reverse transcribed with random hexamers. The immunoSEQ multiplex PCR assay, covering 54 Vbeta and 13 Jbeta segments, was used to amplify TCR beta CDR3 regions. PCR amplification bias was corrected by using a synthetic template baseline for primer optimization and computational correction. On the study's bioinformatics: Reads were assigned to V, D and J genes according to IMGT and analyzed in immunoSEQ Analyzer, with only productive sequences retained. To calculate clonality, Shannon entropy was normalized by log2 of the number of productive unique sequences and then subtracted from one. For each patient and control, public and private clones were evaluated among the 100 most prevalent clones. Clones were defined as Susac-specific if absent from the healthy and MS cohorts, from over a thousand published viral clones and from other ImmuneACCESS disease sequences. TCRdb's own reprocessing of the public reads used fastp at Q25 and MiXCR and kept productive beta chains. Identical CDR3 protein sequences are pooled into one entry, listed with their most common genes and DNA. The V and J calls and clone size come from TCRdb's table, not from the authors' own analysis. This sample is represented by around 160,000 distinct CDR3 sequences; 93% of them were singletons. Approximately 0.14% of the sample goes to the ten largest clones.

What the research found in general, with its limitations: The study acknowledged that relatively few individuals were included in the TCR sequencing and HLA analysis.

The CDR3, cysteine through phenylalanine, is 14 amino acids long. Just the 42-base CDR3 DNA is kept, in frame starting at base 1. CDR1 and CDR2 (LGHNA, YNFKEQ) derive from the germline V gene. V drops 0 bases and J drops 1 base, leaving 7 bases in between. This TCR was sampled from a human donor in good health. Input material: CD4+ T cells from PBMCs. The rearrangement combines TRBV4-2 with TRBJ2-7, with no reliable assignment of the D segment. The CDR3 here reads CASSQEPFSYEQYF. The sequence in DNA is TGTGCCAGCAGCCAAGAGCCCTTTTCCTACGAGCAGTACTTC.